The 30 T cell receptor beta chains below were found in one sample sequenced in a study of T-cell memory formation after mild COVID-19. TCRdb re-called the 5' RACE reads through MiXCR, storing one row per CDR3 protein. The table records 280,000 or so distinct CDR3 sequences, roughly 17% of them present only once. What was sequenced was PBMCs or a T cell subset sorted from them (not recorded which). These receptors came from a man between 18 and 29 years old who had mild COVID-19 (a few samples of this study predate the infection). Cell type and time point are not known.

The J gene is TRBJ2-5, the V gene TRBV5-1; D tentatively fits TRBD1 or TRBD2 (5 bases each). CDR1 and CDR2 (germline): SGHRS, YFSETQ. The V and J ends lost 2 bases and 5 bases respectively, with 13 bases between them. The CDR3 is made up of 14 amino acids. CDR3 sequence reads: CASSFTGPAETQYF. The DNA for the CDR3 is TGCGCCAGCAGCTTCACGGGGCCCGCGGAGACCCAGTACTTC.

This clonotype was observed a handful of times. The genes are TRBV6-5 and TRBJ1-1; D is ambiguous. CDR1 is MNHEY and CDR2 is SVGAGI in the germline V gene. V was cut by 6 bases and J by 4 bases, with 12 bases left in between. The CDR3 consists of 13 residues. CDR3: CASRRRWSTEAFF. The CDR3 bases are TGTGCCAGCAGAAGAAGGTGGTCCACTGAAGCTTTCTTT.

This clonotype has only one observation. The rearrangement uses TRBV28 and TRBJ2-5; the match to TRBD2 covers 9 bases. J gave up 5 bases and V 3 bases, and 10 bases lay outside the gene matches. CDR3 length equals 16 residues. Germline values: CDR1 MDHEN, CDR2 SYDVKM. The chain's CDR3 is CASSFPPAGGRETQYF. In DNA form, the CDR3 reads TGTGCCAGCAGTTTCCCGCCCGCGGGGGGGCGGGAGACCCAGTACTTC.

This clonotype turned up a few times. This chain joins TRBV7-2 and TRBJ2-7, with a tentative D call TRBD1 (6 bases). Trimming took 5 bases from V and 6 from J, leaving 8 bases between them. Germline values: CDR1 SGHTA, CDR2 FQGNSA. The CDR3 spans 11 residues. The CDR3 reads CASSPRGEQYF. The CDR3 nucleotides are TGTGCCAGCAGCCCCAGGGGCGAGCAGTACTTC.

This chain uses TRBV9 with TRBJ2-5; 7 nucleotides align to TRBD2. Trimming cost V 4 bases and J 4 bases; bases outside gene matches: 13. There are 16 residues in the CDR3. Per the germline V gene, CDR1 is SGDLS and CDR2 is YYNGEE. The CDR3 sequence is CASSPHGTTPPETQYF. In nucleotides, the CDR3 is TGTGCCAGCAGCCCCCACGGGACTACCCCTCCAGAGACCCAGTACTTC. Supplemented by reference TRBV9 and TRBJ2-5, the full variable domain reads DSGVTQTPKHLITATGQRVTLRCSPRSGDLSVYWYQQSLDQGLQFLIQYYNGEERAKGNILERFSAQQFPDLHSELNLSSLELGDSALYFCASSPHGTTPPETQYFGPGTRLLVL.

This clonotype was observed a few times. The V gene is TRBV4-2, the J gene TRBJ2-3, with TRBD2 matching 8 bases. The CDR3 has 15 residues. With 2 bases clipped from V and 6 bases from J, the junction kept 7 bases outside the gene matches. CDR1 LGHNA and CDR2 YNFKEQ come from the germline V gene. CDR3 coding DNA: TGTGCCAGCAGCCAAAATCGGGGGGGCCCGGATACGCAGTATTTT. It specifies CASSQNRGGPDTQYF.

This clonotype was observed many times. The J gene is TRBJ2-5, the V gene TRBV12-3 or TRBV12-4, with 14 bases identical to TRBD2. With V trimmed by 5 bases and J by 2 bases, 4 bases remained unmatched. This CDR3 is 16 amino acids long. The CDR3 DNA is TGTGCCAGCAGTCCGAGACTAGCGGGGGGGCAAGAGACCCAGTACTTC. The encoded protein is CASSPRLAGGQETQYF.

This clonotype was counted only a few times. This chain connects TRBV4-1 to TRBJ2-3; D is unresolved. CDR3 length: 17 amino acids. Trimming stripped 1 base from V and 2 bases from J, with 16 bases between. Germline CDR1 is MGHRA and CDR2 is YSYEKL. CDR3 in DNA: TGCGCCAGCAGCCAAGCGGTATTTGTAGATTCCACAGATACGCAGTATTTT. Protein: CASSQAVFVDSTDTQYF.

The chain couples TRBV7-2 to TRBJ1-6; TRBD1 is a possible D gene (6 bases). The CDR3 spans 15 residues. With 0 bases removed from V and 9 bases from J, the gap between germline ends came to 12 bases. Germline-derived CDR1 and CDR2 are SGHTA and FQGNSA. CDR3 loop: CASSLARGGRSPLHF. The DNA for the CDR3 is TGTGCCAGCAGCTTAGCGAGGGGGGGCCGTTCACCCCTCCACTTT. The full variable domain, its missing parts supplied by reference TRBV7-2 and TRBJ1-6, is GAGVSQSPSNKVTEKGKDVELRCDPISGHTALYWYRQSLGQGLEFLIYFQGNSAPDKSGLPSDRFSAERTGGSVSTLTIQRTQQEDSAVYLCASSLARGGRSPLHFGNGTRLTVT.

This chain links TRBV4-2 with TRBJ2-1, with unresolved D. This CDR3 spans 13 amino acids. Germline V gene sequence: CDR1 LGHNA, CDR2 YNFKEQ. The V end was cut by 3 bases, the J end by 7 bases, with 10 bases between. CDR3: CASSQTLGNEQFF. The CDR3 DNA reads TGTGCCAGCAGCCAGACCCTTGGGAATGAGCAGTTCTTC.

This clonotype was observed a handful of times. This rearrangement joins TRBV7-9 to TRBJ2-5; either TRBD1 or TRBD2 may fit D (5 bases each). The V gene lost 7 bases and the J gene lost 3 bases, with 18 bases spanning the gap. The CDR3 is made up of 15 amino acids. Per the germline V gene, CDR1 is SEHNR and CDR2 is FQNEAQ (reference sequence). CDR3 residues: CASTGDVDGEETQYF. DNA for the CDR3: TGTGCCAGCACCGGGGACGTCGACGGGGAAGAGACCCAGTACTTC.

This clonotype was detected only once. The chain has TRBV28 and TRBJ1-1; D unclear. V was pared by 9 bases and J by 7 bases, with 12 bases between. This CDR3 contains 11 residues. Germline values: CDR1 MDHEN, CDR2 SYDVKM. The CDR3 is CASLKWGEAFF. The CDR3 bases are TGTGCCAGTTTGAAATGGGGTGAAGCTTTCTTT.

The rearrangement joins TRBV29-1 to TRBJ2-1; D is unclear. The CDR3 has 13 residues. Germline V gives CDR1 SQVTM, CDR2 ANQGSEA. V shed 1 base and J shed 5 bases, with 9 bases lying between them. In DNA form, the CDR3 reads TGCAGCGTTGAAGGTCAGGCCAACAATGAGCAGTTCTTC. Translated: CSVEGQANNEQFF.

The V gene is TRBV5-1, the J gene TRBJ1-3; a possible D gene is TRBD1 (6 bases). This CDR3 is 16 amino acids long. Germline CDR1 and CDR2: SGHRS and YFSETQ. With 4 bases removed from V and 0 bases from J, the gap between germline ends came to 14 bases. The CDR3 here is CASSVQGSFSGNTIYF. The CDR3 DNA reads as TGCGCCAGCAGCGTGCAGGGGTCGTTCTCTGGAAACACCATATATTTT.

The CDR3 protein is CSVEVRNQVAFF. CDR3 sequence (DNA): TGCAGCGTTGAGGTTAGAAATCAAGTAGCTTTCTTT. The rearrangement links TRBV29-1 to TRBJ1-1; D remains ambiguous. Trimming removed 3 bases at V and 10 bases at J, with 15 bases between. The CDR3 runs to 12 residues. Per the germline V gene, CDR1 is SQVTM and CDR2 is ANQGSEA.

In its sample, this clonotype was seen once. The rearrangement uses TRBV4-1 and TRBJ2-3; either TRBD1 or TRBD2 may supply D (5 bases each). The CDR3 is 16 residues long. The V gene's germline CDR1 is MGHRA and CDR2 YSYEKL. V gave up 4 bases and J gave up 1 base, with 15 bases separating them. The CDR3 nucleotides read TGCGCCAGCAGCCCGGGACCGGCCGGAGGCACAGATACGCAGTATTTT. Translation gives CASSPGPAGGTDTQYF.

In its sample, this clonotype was seen many times. This rearrangement joins TRBV7-3 to TRBJ2-5, with TRBD2 matching 8 bases. The CDR3 is made up of 17 amino acids. Germline CDR1 and CDR2: SGHTA and FQGTGA. The V segment lost 1 base and the J segment 5 bases; nucleotides outside the gene matches: 12. The CDR3 protein is CASSLRGLGDSPETQYF. CDR3 bases: TGTGCCAGCAGCTTAAGGGGACTAGGAGATAGTCCGGAGACCCAGTACTTC.

This clonotype has more than one count but fewer than ten. The chain recombines TRBV7-2 with TRBJ2-1, with 7 positions matching TRBD2. Unmatched junction bases numbered 20, after V lost 3 bases and J lost 0 bases. The CDR3 extends over 21 amino acids. CDR1 is SGHTA, CDR2 FQGNSA, per germline. CDR3 sequence: CASSFDGRALLATSSYNEQFF. For the CDR3, the DNA is TGTGCCAGCAGCTTCGACGGGCGTGCCTTACTAGCGACGAGCTCCTACAATGAGCAGTTCTTC.

The V and J genes are TRBV5-1 and TRBJ2-3; possible D gene TRBD2, 5 bases. CDR3 size: 14 residues. V was shortened by 1 base and J by 4 bases, with 10 bases between the two germline ends. In germline, CDR1 is SGHRS, CDR2 YFSETQ. The CDR3 loop reads CASSLTSGSDTQYF. CDR3 DNA sequence: TGCGCCAGCAGCTTGACTAGTGGGTCAGATACGCAGTATTTT.

The V call is TRBV4-1, the J call TRBJ2-3; D remains unclear. The CDR3 contains 15 residues. V was cut by 0 bases and J by 2 bases, with 9 bases left in between. Germline V lookup: CDR1 MGHRA, CDR2 YSYEKL. This CDR3 is CASSQDSMDTDTQYF. The CDR3 nucleotides read TGCGCCAGCAGCCAAGATAGTATGGACACAGATACGCAGTATTTT.

Ten or more counts support this clonotype. The V call is TRBV29-1, the J call TRBJ2-5, with D perhaps given as TRBD1 or TRBD2 (6 bases each). The CDR3 length is 15 residues. Germline V gene lookup returns CDR1 SQVTM and CDR2 ANQGSEA. Deletions cut 3 bases from V and 2 bases from J, with 16 bases between. The CDR3 here is CSVERNGGGQETQYF. CDR3 DNA sequence: TGCAGCGTTGAGAGAAACGGGGGCGGGCAAGAGACCCAGTACTTC.

This chain joins TRBV29-1 and TRBJ1-5, with a possible D match to TRBD1 (5 bases). Germline V gene lookup returns CDR1 SQVTM and CDR2 ANQGSEA. Trimming left V 4 bases short and J 2 bases short, with 9 bases between. The CDR3 sequence is 13 residues long. The CDR3 spells CSVGQGGNQPQHF. Here the CDR3 DNA reads TGCAGCGTTGGGCAAGGGGGCAATCAGCCCCAGCATTTT. The full variable domain, rest sourced from reference TRBV29-1 and TRBJ1-5, is SAVISQKPSRDICQRGTSLTIQCQVDSQVTMMFWYRQQPGQSLTLIATANQGSEATYESGFVIDKFPISRPNLTFSTLTVSNMSPEDSSIYLCSVGQGGNQPQHFGDGTRLSIL.

This clonotype was seen more than once but under ten times. The chain couples TRBV28 to TRBJ1-2; D unclear. The CDR3 extends over 15 amino acids. CDR1 is MDHEN, CDR2 SYDVKM, per germline. Trimming pared 7 bases from V and 5 bases from J, leaving 20 bases between. In DNA form, the CDR3 reads TGTGCCAGCACCACAACACCTGGCAGTACTTATGGCTACACCTTC. Protein product: CASTTTPGSTYGYTF.

This clonotype was detected many times. V and J are TRBV4-2 and TRBJ2-1, with 10 bases that match TRBD2. Per the germline V gene, CDR1 is LGHNA and CDR2 is YNFKEQ. The J segment lost 4 bases and the V segment lost 2 bases, leaving 8 bases of the junction unmatched. The CDR3 contains 17 residues. The CDR3 loop is CASSQNLPSGGYNEQFF. CDR3 sequence (DNA): TGTGCCAGCAGCCAAAACTTACCTAGCGGGGGATACAATGAGCAGTTCTTC.

This chain joins TRBV6-2 or TRBV6-3 and TRBJ2-4; D gene ambiguous. The germline CDR1 and CDR2 sequences are MNHEY and SVGEGT. V was clipped by 5 bases and J by 0 bases, with 17 bases between them. This CDR3 is 17 amino acids long. The CDR3 nucleotides read TGTGCCAGCAGTGGCCTTGGTGCAGTCCTAGCCAAAAACATTCAGTACTTC. This sequence encodes CASSGLGAVLAKNIQYF.

This clonotype has a handful of counts. The gene calls are TRBV27 and TRBJ1-2, with D possibly TRBD1 on 5 matching bases. The V end was cut by 11 bases, the J end by 7 bases, with 14 bases between. Germline V gives CDR1 MNHEY, CDR2 SMNVEV (reference sequence). The CDR3 runs to 11 residues. CDR3 bases: TGTGCCGGTACCCAGGGAGGTGGCTACACCTTC. Its protein product is CAGTQGGGYTF.

This clonotype has just a few counts. This chain uses TRBV5-1 with TRBJ2-7; D remains ambiguous. The CDR3 loop spans 15 amino acids. V dropped 0 bases and J dropped 0 bases, with 10 bases sitting between them. In germline, CDR1 is SGHRS, CDR2 YFSETQ. This CDR3 is CASSLDPSLSYEQYF. The CDR3 region has the DNA TGCGCCAGCAGCTTGGACCCGTCACTCTCCTACGAGCAGTACTTC. Using reference TRBV5-1 and TRBJ2-7 for the parts outside the CDR3, the full variable domain is KAGVTQTPRYLIKTRGQQVTLSCSPISGHRSVSWYQQTPGQGLQFLFEYFSETQRNKGNFPGRFSGRQFSNSRSEMNVSTLELGDSALYLCASSLDPSLSYEQYFGPGTRLTVT.

This chain connects TRBV5-1 to TRBJ2-2, with no clear D. Trimming shortened V by 5 bases and J by 4 bases, and 9 bases separated the two germline ends. The CDR3 loop spans 13 amino acids. Germline CDR1 and CDR2: SGHRS and YFSETQ. The CDR3 spells CASSTQSTGELFF. CDR3 coding DNA: TGCGCCAGCAGTACTCAATCCACCGGGGAGCTGTTTTTT.

The chain employs TRBV6-2 or TRBV6-3 and TRBJ1-6; 8 bases agree with TRBD1. CDR3 length: 15 residues. The germline V gene encodes CDR1 MNHEY and CDR2 SVGEGT. Trimming at V came to 2 bases and at J to 7 bases, leaving 4 bases not matched to a gene. CDR3 sequence reads: CASSYPQGENSPLHF. The CDR3 region has the DNA TGTGCCAGCAGTTACCCACAGGGGGAGAATTCACCCCTCCACTTT.

The rearrangement uses TRBV5-1 and TRBJ2-5, with a possible D match to TRBD2 (5 bases). Germline V CDR1 and CDR2: SGHRS, YFSETQ. There are 15 residues in the CDR3. The V and J ends lost 5 bases and 2 bases respectively, with 16 bases between them. The DNA for the CDR3 is TGCGCCAGCAGTGTCGGGGAGATACCACAAGAGACCCAGTACTTC. The encoded protein is CASSVGEIPQETQYF.